This note documents a single T cell receptor beta chain sequence. Its antigen is unknown. The authors prepared UMI-labeled TRB cDNA libraries by 5' RACE. TCRdb reprocessed the 5' RACE reads, keeping one entry per CDR3 protein, no DNA. This sample's table reports over 55,000 distinct CDR3 sequences. The length of the CDR3 is 14 residues. From germline, CDR1 is MNHEY and CDR2 SVGAGI. The entry originates in a study of CXCR3-negative and CXCR3-positive naive CD8 T cells. Overall study findings and caveats: More hydrophobic TRB CDR3s were found in CXCR3-positive naive cells than in CXCR3-negative naive cells. Naive subsets did not differ in surface CD5, and TRB CDR3 properties served to infer TCR strength.

The sequencing sample was made of naive CXCR3+ CD8+ T cells from blood. Subset given: CD45RO-CCR7+CD27+CD95- naive CD8+ T cells expressing CXCR3 (TNR3+). The sequence was obtained from a human donor in good health. Some clones in this sample may be carry-over from other donors' samples. The chain couples TRBV6-5 to TRBJ1-1. CDR3 loop: CASSYSTGNTEAFF.